This T cell receptor beta chain is from a study of blood T cell repertoires in COVID-19. Overall study: Specimens from acute and convalescent COVID-19 originated in the United States, Italy and Spain. T cells, B-cell-depleted T cells, or PBMCs supplied cDNA or gDNA.

Source study methods: Amplification with reference gene primers provided the estimates of nucleated cell counts. Here immunoSEQ multiplex PCR was the method, and the copy in TCRdb shows in-frame clones only, minus some. V, J and clone size reflect that table, while D and trimming were determined from the DNA. The table lists about 82,000 clones, around 80% of them singletons. The ends lost 4 bases at V and 3 bases at J; junction bases unmatched: 4. CDR1 and CDR2 from the germline V gene are SQVTM and ANQGSEA. The CDR3 spans 13 residues. The chain combines TRBV29-1 with TRBJ2-7; 9 nucleotides align to TRBD1. Sequenced material: peripheral blood. This TCR derives from a woman in her sixties with acute or convalescent COVID-19. CDR3 protein: CSVGGTGFYEQYF. CDR3 bases: TGCAGCGTTGGAGGGACAGGGTTCTACGAGCAGTACTTC.